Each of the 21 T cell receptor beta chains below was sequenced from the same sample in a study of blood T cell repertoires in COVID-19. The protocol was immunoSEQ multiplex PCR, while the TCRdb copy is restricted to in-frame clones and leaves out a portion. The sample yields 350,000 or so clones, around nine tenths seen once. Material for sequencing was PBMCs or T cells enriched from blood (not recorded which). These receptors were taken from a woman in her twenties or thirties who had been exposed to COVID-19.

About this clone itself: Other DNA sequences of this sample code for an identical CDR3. Written as DNA, the CDR3 is TGCGCCAGCAGCTTAGGGACAGACAATGAGCAGTTCTTC. This encodes CASSLGTDNEQFF. The J gene is TRBJ2-1, the V gene TRBV5-1; 7 bases fit TRBD1. V gave up 2 bases and J gave up 5 bases; unmatched junction bases: 1. Germline V gene data show CDR1 as SGHRS and CDR2 as YFSETQ. The CDR3 contains 13 residues.

CDR3 DNA sequence: TGTGCCAGCAGTGGCGGCAACGAAGAGACCCAGTACTTC. Translating it yields CASSGGNEETQYF. The chain couples TRBV2 to TRBJ2-5; no firm D call. Looked up from germline, CDR1 is SNHLY and CDR2 is FYNNEI. Trimming shortened V by 4 bases and J by 3 bases, and 9 bases separated the two germline ends. The CDR3 has 13 amino acids.

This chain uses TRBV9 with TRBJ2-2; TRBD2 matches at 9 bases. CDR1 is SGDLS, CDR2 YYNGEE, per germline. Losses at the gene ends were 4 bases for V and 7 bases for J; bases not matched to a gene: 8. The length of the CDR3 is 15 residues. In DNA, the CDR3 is TGTGCCAGCAGCTTCGGGACTAGCTTGGGCGGGGAGCTGTTTTTT. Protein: CASSFGTSLGGELFF.

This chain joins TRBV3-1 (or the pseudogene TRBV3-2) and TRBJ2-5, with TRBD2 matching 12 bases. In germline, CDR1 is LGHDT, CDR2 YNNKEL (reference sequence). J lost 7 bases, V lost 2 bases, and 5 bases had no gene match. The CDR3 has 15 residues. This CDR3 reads CASSQPSGGAGTQYF. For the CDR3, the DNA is TGTGCCAGCAGCCAACCTAGCGGGGGGGCCGGGACCCAGTACTTC.

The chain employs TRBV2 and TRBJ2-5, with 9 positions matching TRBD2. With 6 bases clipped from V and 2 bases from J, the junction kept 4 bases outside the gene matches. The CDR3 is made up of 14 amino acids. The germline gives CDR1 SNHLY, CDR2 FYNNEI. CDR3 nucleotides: TGTGCCAGCAGCGGGACTAGCAGTCAAGAGACCCAGTACTTC. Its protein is CASSGTSSQETQYF. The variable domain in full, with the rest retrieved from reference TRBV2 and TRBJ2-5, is EPEVTQTPSHQVTQMGQEVILRCVPISNHLYFYWYRQILGQKVEFLVSFYNNEISEKSEIFDDQFSVERPDGSNFTLKIRSTKLEDSAMYFCASSGTSSQETQYFGPGTRLLVL.

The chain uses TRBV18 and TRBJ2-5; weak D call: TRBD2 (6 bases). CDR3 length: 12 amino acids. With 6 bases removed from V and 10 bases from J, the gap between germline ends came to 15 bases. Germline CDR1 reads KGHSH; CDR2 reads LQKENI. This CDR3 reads CASSWARDHQYF. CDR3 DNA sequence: TGTGCCAGCTCCTGGGCGCGGGACCACCAGTACTTC.

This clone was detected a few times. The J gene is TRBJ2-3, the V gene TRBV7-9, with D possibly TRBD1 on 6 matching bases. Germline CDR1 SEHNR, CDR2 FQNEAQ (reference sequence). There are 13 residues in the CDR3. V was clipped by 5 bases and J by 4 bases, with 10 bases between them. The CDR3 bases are TGTGCCAGCAGCCACAGGGTGGCAGATACGCAGTATTTT. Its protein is CASSHRVADTQYF.

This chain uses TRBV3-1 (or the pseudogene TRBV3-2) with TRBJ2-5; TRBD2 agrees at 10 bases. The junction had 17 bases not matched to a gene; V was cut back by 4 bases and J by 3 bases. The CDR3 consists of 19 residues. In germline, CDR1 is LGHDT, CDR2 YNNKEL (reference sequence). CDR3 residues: CASSPLLLAGMGREETQYF. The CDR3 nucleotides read TGTGCCAGCAGCCCGCTCCTACTAGCGGGAATGGGGCGAGAAGAGACCCAGTACTTC.

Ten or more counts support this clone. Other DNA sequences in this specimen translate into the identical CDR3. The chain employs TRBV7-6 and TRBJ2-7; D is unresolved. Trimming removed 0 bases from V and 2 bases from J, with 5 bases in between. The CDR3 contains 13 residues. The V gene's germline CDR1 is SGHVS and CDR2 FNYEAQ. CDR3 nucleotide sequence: TGTGCCAGCAGCTTAGCGTCCGCCTACGAGCAGTACTTC. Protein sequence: CASSLASAYEQYF.

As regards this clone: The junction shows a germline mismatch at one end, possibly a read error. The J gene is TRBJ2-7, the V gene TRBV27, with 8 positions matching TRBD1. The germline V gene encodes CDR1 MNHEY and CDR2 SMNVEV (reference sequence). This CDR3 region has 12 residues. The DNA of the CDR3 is TGTGCCAGCAGTCCCTCCAGGGGGCGATATCACTTC. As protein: CASSPSRGRYHF.

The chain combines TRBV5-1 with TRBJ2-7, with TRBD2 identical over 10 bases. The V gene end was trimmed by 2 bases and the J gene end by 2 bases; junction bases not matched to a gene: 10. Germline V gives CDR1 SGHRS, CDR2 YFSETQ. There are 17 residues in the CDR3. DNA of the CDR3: TGCGCCAGCAGCTTTTGGGCTAGCGGGAGCAATACCTACGAGCAGTACTTC. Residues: CASSFWASGSNTYEQYF. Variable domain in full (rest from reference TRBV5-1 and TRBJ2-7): KAGVTQTPRYLIKTRGQQVTLSCSPISGHRSVSWYQQTPGQGLQFLFEYFSETQRNKGNFPGRFSGRQFSNSRSEMNVSTLELGDSALYLCASSFWASGSNTYEQYFGPGTRLTVT.

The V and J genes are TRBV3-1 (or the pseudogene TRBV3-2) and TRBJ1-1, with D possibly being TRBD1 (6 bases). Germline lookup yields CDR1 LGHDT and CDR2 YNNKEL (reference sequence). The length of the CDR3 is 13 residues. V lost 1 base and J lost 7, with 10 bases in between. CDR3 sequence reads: CASSQVRGFEAFF. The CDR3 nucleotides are TGTGCCAGCAGCCAAGTCAGGGGTTTTGAAGCTTTCTTT.

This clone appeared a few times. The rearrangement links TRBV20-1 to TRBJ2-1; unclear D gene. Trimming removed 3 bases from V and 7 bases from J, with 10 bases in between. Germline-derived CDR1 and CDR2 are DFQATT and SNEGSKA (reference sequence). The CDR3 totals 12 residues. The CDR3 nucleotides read TGCAGTGCTAGTCCACAGAGTAATGAGCAGTTCTTC. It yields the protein CSASPQSNEQFF.

CDR3 sequence (DNA): TGTGCCGAAAGCTCCCCACAGGGCCCCCATCAGCCCCAGCATTTT. It specifies CAESSPQGPHQPQHF. This sequence joins TRBV28 and TRBJ1-5; D may be TRBD1 (6 bases). The germline V gene encodes CDR1 MDHEN and CDR2 SYDVKM. This CDR3 contains 15 residues. Trimming left V 11 bases short and J 5 bases short, with 22 bases between.

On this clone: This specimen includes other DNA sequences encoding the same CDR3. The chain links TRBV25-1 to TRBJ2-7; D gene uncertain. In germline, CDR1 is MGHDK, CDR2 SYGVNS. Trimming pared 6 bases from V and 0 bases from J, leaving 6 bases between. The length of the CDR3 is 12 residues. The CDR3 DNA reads TGTGCCAGCAGCCGTAGCTCCTACGAGCAGTACTTC. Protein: CASSRSSYEQYF.

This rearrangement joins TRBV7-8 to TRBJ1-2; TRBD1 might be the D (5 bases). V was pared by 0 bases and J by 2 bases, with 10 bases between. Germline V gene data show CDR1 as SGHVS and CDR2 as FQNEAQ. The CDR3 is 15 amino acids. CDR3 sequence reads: CASSLAGGRNYGYTF. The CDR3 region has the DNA TGTGCCAGCAGCTTAGCGGGGGGGAGAAACTATGGCTACACCTTC.

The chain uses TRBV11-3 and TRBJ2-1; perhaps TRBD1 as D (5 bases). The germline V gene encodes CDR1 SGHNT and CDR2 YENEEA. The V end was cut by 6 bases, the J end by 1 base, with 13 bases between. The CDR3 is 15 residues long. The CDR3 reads CASRLGRESYNEQFF. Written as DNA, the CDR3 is TGTGCCAGCAGGCTGGGGCGAGAGTCCTACAATGAGCAGTTCTTC.

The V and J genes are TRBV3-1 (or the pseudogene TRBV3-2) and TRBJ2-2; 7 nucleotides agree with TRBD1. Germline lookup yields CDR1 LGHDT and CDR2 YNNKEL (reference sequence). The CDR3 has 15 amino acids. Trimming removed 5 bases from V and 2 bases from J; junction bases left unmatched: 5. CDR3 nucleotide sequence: TGTGCCAGCAGCTTCGACAGGGCCAACACCGGGGAGCTGTTTTTT. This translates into CASSFDRANTGELFF.

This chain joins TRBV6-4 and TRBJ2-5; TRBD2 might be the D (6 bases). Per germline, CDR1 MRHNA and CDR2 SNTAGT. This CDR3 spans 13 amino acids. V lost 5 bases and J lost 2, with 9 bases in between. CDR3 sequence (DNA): TGTGCCAGCAGTCGCGGGGCGCAAGAGACCCAGTACTTC. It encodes CASSRGAQETQYF.

The CDR3 sequence: CASSPRGLAGGTDTQYF. The DNA of the CDR3 is TGTGCCAGCAGCCCCCGCGGACTAGCGGGGGGCACAGATACGCAGTATTTT. This chain connects TRBV3-1 (or the pseudogene TRBV3-2) to TRBJ2-3; 13 bases line up with TRBD2. Trimming at V came to 4 bases and at J to 1 base, leaving 5 bases not matched to a gene. Germline lookup yields CDR1 LGHDT and CDR2 YNNKEL (reference sequence). CDR3 length: 17 amino acids.

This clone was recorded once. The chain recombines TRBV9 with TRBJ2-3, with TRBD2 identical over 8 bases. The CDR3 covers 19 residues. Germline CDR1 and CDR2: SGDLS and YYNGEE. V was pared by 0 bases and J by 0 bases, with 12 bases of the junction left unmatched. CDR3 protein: CASSVGKVREASSTDTQYF. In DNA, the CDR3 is TGTGCCAGCAGCGTAGGTAAGGTGCGGGAGGCATCTAGCACAGATACGCAGTATTTT.